The T cell receptor (beta chain) described here comes from a study of blood T cell repertoires in COVID-19. Profiling relied on immunoSEQ multiplex PCR, and the TCRdb table lists in-frame clones only, not all of them. The data hold a few hundred thousand clones, with around 86% observed a single time. CDR3 length: 14 amino acids. The V end lost 4 bases, the J end lost 4 bases, and 14 bases lay between the germline ends. Germline V gives CDR1 MNHEY, CDR2 SMNVEV (reference sequence). The chain carries TRBV27 and TRBJ2-7; maybe TRBD1 (6 bases). The specimen sequenced was peripheral blood. This sequence originates from a man aged 60 to 75 with acute or convalescent COVID-19. The CDR3 DNA is TGTGCCAGCAGTTCCACAGGGTACTCTTACGAGCAGTACTTC. It is translated as CASSSTGYSYEQYF.